This T cell receptor (beta chain) was recorded in a study of shared clonotypes between healthy human individuals. Study context: Plates per donor: three CD4 naive, three CD4 memory, two CD8 naive, one CD8 memory.

Sequenced by immunoSEQ multiplex PCR; TCRdb stores in-frame clones only, minus some. The sample yields hundreds of thousands of clones, approximately 96% seen once. CD45RO-negative, CCR7-selected cells formed the naive CD8 fraction, which excluded terminally differentiated effector memory CD45RA+ cells. Material: naive CD8+ T cells sorted from blood. This receptor was identified in a woman younger than 45 in good health.

The CDR3 nucleotides are TGTGCCAGCAGCGGAAGGACAGACCTAACTGATACGCAGTATTTT. Its protein is CASSGRTDLTDTQYF. The chain recombines TRBV11-3 with TRBJ2-3; D possibly corresponds to TRBD1 (6 bases). Germline loops: CDR1 SGHNT, CDR2 YENEEA. Trimming stripped 5 bases from V and 6 bases from J, with 18 bases between. The CDR3 covers 15 residues. The full variable domain, completed using reference TRBV11-3 and TRBJ2-3, is EAGVVQSPRYKIIEKKQPVAFWCNPISGHNTLYWYLQNLGQGPELLIRYENEEAVDDSQLPKDRFSAERLKGVDSTLKIQPAELGDSAVYLCASSGRTDLTDTQYFGPGTRLTVL.